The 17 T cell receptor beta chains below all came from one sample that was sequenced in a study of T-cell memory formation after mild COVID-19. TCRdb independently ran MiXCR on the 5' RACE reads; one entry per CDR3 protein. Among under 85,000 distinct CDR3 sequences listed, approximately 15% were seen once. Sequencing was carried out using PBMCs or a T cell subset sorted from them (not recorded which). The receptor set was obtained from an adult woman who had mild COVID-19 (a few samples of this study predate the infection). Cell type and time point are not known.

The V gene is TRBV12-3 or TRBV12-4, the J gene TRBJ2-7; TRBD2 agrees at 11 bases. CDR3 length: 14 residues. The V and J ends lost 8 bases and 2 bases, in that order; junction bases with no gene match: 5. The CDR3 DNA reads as TGTGCCAGCCCCCTAGCGGGAGGAACCTACGAGCAGTACTTC. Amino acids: CASPLAGGTYEQYF.

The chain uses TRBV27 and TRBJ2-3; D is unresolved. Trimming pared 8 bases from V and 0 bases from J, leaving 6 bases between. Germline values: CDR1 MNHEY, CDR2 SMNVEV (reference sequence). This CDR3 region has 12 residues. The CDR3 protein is CASAHSTDTQYF. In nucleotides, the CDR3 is TGTGCCAGCGCCCATAGCACAGATACGCAGTATTTT.

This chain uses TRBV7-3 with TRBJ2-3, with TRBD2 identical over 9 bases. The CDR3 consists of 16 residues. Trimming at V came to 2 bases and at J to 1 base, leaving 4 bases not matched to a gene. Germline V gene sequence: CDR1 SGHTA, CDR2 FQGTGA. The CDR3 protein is CASSLGRGGRTDTQYF. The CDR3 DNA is TGTGCCAGCAGCTTAGGGCGGGGGGGTCGCACAGATACGCAGTATTTT.

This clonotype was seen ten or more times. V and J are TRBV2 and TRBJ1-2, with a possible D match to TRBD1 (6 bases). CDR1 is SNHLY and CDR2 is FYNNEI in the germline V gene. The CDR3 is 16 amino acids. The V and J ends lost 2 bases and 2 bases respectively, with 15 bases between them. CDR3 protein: CASSEWSGAMNYGYTF. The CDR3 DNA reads TGTGCCAGCAGTGAATGGTCAGGGGCCATGAACTATGGCTACACCTTC.

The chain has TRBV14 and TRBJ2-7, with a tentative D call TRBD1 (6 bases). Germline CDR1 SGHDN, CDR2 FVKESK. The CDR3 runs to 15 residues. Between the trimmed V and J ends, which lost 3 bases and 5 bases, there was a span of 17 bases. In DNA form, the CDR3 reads TGTGCCAGCAGCCAGCTACAGGGTTCGGTCAACGAGCAGTACTTC. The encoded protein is CASSQLQGSVNEQYF.

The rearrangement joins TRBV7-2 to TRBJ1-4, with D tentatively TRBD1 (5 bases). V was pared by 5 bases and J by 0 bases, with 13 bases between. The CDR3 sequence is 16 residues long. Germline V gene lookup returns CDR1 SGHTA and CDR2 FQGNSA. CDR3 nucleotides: TGTGCCAGCAGCCTCGGGGCTTATACAACTAATGAAAAACTGTTTTTT. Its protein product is CASSLGAYTTNEKLFF.

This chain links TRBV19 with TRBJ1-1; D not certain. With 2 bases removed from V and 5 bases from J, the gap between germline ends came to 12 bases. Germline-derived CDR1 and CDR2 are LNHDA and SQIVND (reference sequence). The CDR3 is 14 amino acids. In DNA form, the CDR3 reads TGTGCCAGTAGTATATTCGGTCCCAGGACTGAAGCTTTCTTT. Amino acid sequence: CASSIFGPRTEAFF.

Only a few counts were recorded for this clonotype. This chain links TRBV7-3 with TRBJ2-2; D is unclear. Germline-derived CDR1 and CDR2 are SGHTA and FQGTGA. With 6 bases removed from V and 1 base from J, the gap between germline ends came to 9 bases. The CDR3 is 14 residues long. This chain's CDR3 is CASSSDWNTGELFF. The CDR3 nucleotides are TGTGCCAGCAGTTCAGACTGGAACACCGGGGAGCTGTTTTTT. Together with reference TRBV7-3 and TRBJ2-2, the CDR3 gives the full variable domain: GAGVSQTPSNKVTEKGKYVELRCDPISGHTALYWYRQSLGQGPEFLIYFQGTGAADDSGLPNDRFFAVRPEGSVSTLKIQRTERGDSAVYLCASSSDWNTGELFFGEGSRLTVL.

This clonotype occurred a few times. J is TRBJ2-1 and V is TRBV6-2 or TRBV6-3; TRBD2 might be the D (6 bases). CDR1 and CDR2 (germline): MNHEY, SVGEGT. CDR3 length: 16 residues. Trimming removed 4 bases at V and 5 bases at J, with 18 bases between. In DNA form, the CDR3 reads TGTGCCAGCAGTTTGGGAGGCCAGATTACCAACAATGAGCAGTTCTTC. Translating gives CASSLGGQITNNEQFF.

The CDR3 nucleotides are TGTGCCATCAGCCCGACAGGATCGAGCACAGATACGCAGTATTTT. Amino acids: CAISPTGSSTDTQYF. This rearrangement joins TRBV10-3 to TRBJ2-3; possible D gene TRBD1, 6 bases. CDR1 and CDR2 from the germline V gene are ENHRY and SYGVKD. The CDR3 runs 15 residues. V lost 6 bases and J lost 0, with 13 bases in between.

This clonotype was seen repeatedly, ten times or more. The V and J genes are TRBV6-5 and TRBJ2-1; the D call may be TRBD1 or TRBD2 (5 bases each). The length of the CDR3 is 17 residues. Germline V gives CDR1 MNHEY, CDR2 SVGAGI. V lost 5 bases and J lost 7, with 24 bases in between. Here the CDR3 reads CASSGSRDQMGENEQFF. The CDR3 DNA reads TGTGCCAGCAGTGGATCCCGGGACCAGATGGGTGAAAATGAGCAGTTCTTC.

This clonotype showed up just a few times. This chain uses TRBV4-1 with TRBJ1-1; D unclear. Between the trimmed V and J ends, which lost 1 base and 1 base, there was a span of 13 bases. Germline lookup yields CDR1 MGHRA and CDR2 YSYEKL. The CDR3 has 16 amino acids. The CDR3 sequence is CASSQGVGQTNTEAFF. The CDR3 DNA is TGCGCCAGCAGCCAAGGAGTGGGTCAGACGAACACTGAAGCTTTCTTT.

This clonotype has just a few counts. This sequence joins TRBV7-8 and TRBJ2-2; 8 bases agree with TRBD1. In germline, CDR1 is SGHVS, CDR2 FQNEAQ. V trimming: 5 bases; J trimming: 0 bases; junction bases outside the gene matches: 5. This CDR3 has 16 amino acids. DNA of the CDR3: TGTGCCAGCAGCAACCCGACAGGGGCGAACACCGGGGAGCTGTTTTTT. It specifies CASSNPTGANTGELFF.

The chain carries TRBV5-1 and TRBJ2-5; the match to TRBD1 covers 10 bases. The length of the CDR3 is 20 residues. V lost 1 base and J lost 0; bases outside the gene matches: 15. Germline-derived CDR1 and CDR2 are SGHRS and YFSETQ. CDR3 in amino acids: CASSLLPLRRTGGYQETQYF. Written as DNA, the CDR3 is TGCGCCAGCAGCTTGCTTCCTCTCCGGCGGACAGGGGGGTACCAAGAGACCCAGTACTTC.

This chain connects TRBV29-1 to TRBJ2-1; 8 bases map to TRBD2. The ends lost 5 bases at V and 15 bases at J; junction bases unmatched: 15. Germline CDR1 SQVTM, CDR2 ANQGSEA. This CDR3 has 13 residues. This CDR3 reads CSVLRLAGFEGFF. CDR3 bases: TGCAGCGTTTTGCGGTTAGCGGGATTCGAGGGGTTCTTC.

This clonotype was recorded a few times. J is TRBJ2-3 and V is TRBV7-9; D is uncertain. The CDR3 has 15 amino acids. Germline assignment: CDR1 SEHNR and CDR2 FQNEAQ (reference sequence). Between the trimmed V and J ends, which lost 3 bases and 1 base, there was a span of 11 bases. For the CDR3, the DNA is TGTGCCAGCAGCTTCGGGCCGGAACGCACAGATACGCAGTATTTT. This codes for CASSFGPERTDTQYF.

The CDR3 reads CASSLGGLLSYNEQFF. For the CDR3, the DNA is TGTGCCAGCAGCTTGGGGGGACTCCTCAGCTACAATGAGCAGTTCTTC. V is TRBV5-6 and J is TRBJ2-1; D possibly corresponds to TRBD2 (6 bases). Germline loops: CDR1 SGHDT, CDR2 YYEEEE. V shed 0 bases and J shed 3 bases, with 13 bases lying between them. The CDR3 loop spans 16 amino acids.